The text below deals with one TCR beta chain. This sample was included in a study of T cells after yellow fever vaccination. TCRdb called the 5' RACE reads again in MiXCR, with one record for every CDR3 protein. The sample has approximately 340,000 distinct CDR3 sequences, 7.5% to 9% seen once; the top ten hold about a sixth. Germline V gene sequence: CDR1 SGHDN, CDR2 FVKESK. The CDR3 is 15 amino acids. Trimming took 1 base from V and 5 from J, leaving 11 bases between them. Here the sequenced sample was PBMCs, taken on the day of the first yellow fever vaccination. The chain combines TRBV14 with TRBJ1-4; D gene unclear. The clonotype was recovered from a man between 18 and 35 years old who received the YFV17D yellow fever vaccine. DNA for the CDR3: TGTGCCAGCAGCCAAGGTGGGCTCGGAAATGAAAAACTGTTTTTT. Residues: CASSQGGLGNEKLFF.